Listed here is a single T cell receptor (beta chain). No cognate antigen has been identified for it. One base away there is no much larger clone; base qualities are not given. This same CDR3 is encoded by further DNA sequences in the sample. The collaborating institutions used their own protocols to collect whole blood in K2EDTA tubes. For TCRbeta analysis, collaborator samples were shipped as frozen whole blood, as isolated PBMCs, or as DNA extracted from either sample type. Spanning cysteine to phenylalanine, the CDR3 consists of 15 amino acids. Of all the DNA, just the CDR3 is kept, 45 bases in frame from base 1. The germline V gene specifies SGHRS as CDR1 and YFSETQ as CDR2. The germline ends are 11 bases apart after V is trimmed by 4 bases and J by 1 base. These data originate in a study of blood T cell repertoires in COVID-19 (dated by TCRdb to the early 2020s). Turning to the overall study: The collaborator samples originated in the United States, Italy and Spain and spanned the acute and convalescent phases of COVID-19. The samples were drawn from two sources: the first 160 participants of the ongoing ImmuneRACE study, and approximately 1,300 subjects contributed by 6 global collaborators. The material from the prospective study consisted of cDNA or gDNA derived from T cells, B-cell-depleted T cells, or PBMCs. A freely available public database, intended as a resource for researchers studying the immune response to SARS-CoV-2, is where the repertoires were released. A de-identified subject ID, COVID-19 status, age in years and sex were almost always included in the sample metadata. Where available, HLA class I and class II types were taken from metadata supplied by the sample provider and were not determined by assay-based typing. The dataset comprised deeply sampled blood TCRbeta repertoires from subjects exposed to, actively infected with, or recovered from COVID-19. The investigation overall reported the following: The quantity of clinical and demographic metadata differed by source and by participant and was supplied without curation.

The immunoSEQ Assay, a bias-controlled multiplex PCR, was used to amplify TCRbeta CDR3 regions from genomic DNA. Regarding the original processing steps: Within the assay, amplification of reference gene primers was used to estimate how many nucleated cells each sample contained. To quantify the absolute abundance of each unique TCRbeta CDR3 rearrangement, sequence reads were collapsed and filtered. For each sample, productive Simpson clonality was calculated as the square root of Simpson's diversity index over productive rearrangements. TCRdb took over this immuneACCESS table, retaining in-frame rearrangements with V and J assigned. Such tables are incomplete; in checked studies, under half of the missing clones stem from an unresolved V gene, and the remainder is unexplained. V and J calls and clone size are copied from that table; D and trimming were computed from the DNA. The sample yields some 210,000 clones; around 82% were counted once. The leading ten clones occupy approximately 2.9% of the sample.

Sequencing was carried out using peripheral blood. This clonotype originated in a man aged 45 to 65 with active or convalescent COVID-19. This sequence uses TRBV5-1 and TRBJ2-2, with TRBD2 tentatively as D gene (5 bases match). The CDR3 corresponds to CASSLLGENTGELFF. The sequenced DNA is TGCGCCAGCAGCCTACTAGGCGAGAACACCGGGGAGCTGTTTTTT.